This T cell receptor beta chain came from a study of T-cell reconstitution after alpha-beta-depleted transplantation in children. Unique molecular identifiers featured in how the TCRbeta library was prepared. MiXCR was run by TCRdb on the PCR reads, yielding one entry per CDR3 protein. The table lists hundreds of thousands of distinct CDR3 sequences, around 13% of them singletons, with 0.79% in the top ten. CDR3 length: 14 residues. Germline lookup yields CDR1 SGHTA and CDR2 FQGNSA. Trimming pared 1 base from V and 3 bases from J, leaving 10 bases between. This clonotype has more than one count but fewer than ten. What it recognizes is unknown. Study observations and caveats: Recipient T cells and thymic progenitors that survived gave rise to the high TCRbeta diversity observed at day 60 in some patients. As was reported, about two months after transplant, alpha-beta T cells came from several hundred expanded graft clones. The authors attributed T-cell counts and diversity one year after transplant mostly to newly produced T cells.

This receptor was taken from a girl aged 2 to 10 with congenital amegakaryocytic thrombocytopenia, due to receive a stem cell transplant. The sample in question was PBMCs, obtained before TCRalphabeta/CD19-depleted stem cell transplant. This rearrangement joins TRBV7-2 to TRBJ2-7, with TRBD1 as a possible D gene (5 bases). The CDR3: CASSLENRYYEQYF. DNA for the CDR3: TGTGCCAGCAGCTTAGAGAACAGGTACTACGAGCAGTACTTC.